Presented here are 23 T cell receptor beta chains from one specimen sequenced in a study of human T cells and chemical hapten exposure (dated by TCRdb to the early 2020s). Total RNA was extracted from unfractionated whole blood collected in Tempus Blood RNA tubes. Library preparation attached unique molecular identifiers to individual cDNA molecules for quantitative, reproducible TCR counting. TCRdb reworked the public reads: Q25 trimming with fastp, MiXCR clone assembly, productive beta chains retained. Each record represents a unique CDR3 protein, reported with the most common genes and DNA among its rows. Recorded for this sample are fewer than 150,000 distinct CDR3 sequences; roughly 8.5% of them occurred a single time. Roughly 1.3% of the sample belongs to the ten largest clones. The material sequenced was whole blood. All receptors derive from a human donor in good health. Some clones in this sample may be carry-over from other donors' samples. Donor details come from another sample of the same person, matched by shared clones.

This clonotype turned up a few times. The chain employs TRBV10-2 and TRBJ2-7; TRBD1 matches 7 bases. CDR3 length: 12 amino acids. Germline-derived CDR1 and CDR2 are WSHSY and SAAADI. V dropped 3 bases and J dropped 5; count of bases not matched to a gene: 1. The CDR3 DNA is TGCGCCAGCAGTGAACAGGGGCACGAGCAGTACTTC. Amino acids: CASSEQGHEQYF.

This clonotype was counted only a few times. The CDR3 bases are TGTGCCAGCAGCCTCGGGTTATCGGGGAGCTCCTACGAGCAGTACTTC. As protein: CASSLGLSGSSYEQYF. This sequence joins TRBV7-2 and TRBJ2-7, with a possible D match to TRBD2 (5 bases). V dropped 5 bases and J dropped 0 bases, with 17 bases sitting between them. CDR1 SGHTA and CDR2 FQGNSA come from the germline V gene. This CDR3 contains 16 residues.

This clonotype occurred many times. The gene calls are TRBV29-1 and TRBJ1-1; D perhaps matches TRBD1 (5 bases). V lost 2 bases, J lost 8 bases, and 12 bases lay in between. CDR3 size: 12 residues. Germline CDR1 and CDR2: SQVTM and ANQGSEA. This CDR3 is CSVETRAWEAFF. CDR3 in DNA: TGCAGCGTTGAAACCAGGGCATGGGAAGCTTTCTTT.

This clonotype appeared a few times. The rearrangement links TRBV11-1 to TRBJ2-7, with 9 bases fitting TRBD2. Germline values: CDR1 SGHAT, CDR2 FQDESV (reference sequence). J gave up 2 bases and V 4 bases, and 21 bases lay outside the gene matches. The CDR3 loop spans 20 amino acids. In DNA, the CDR3 is TGTGCCAGCAGCTATCCTGGGGGATGGAACGCTAGCGGGGTGACCTACGAGCAGTACTTC. Translating it yields CASSYPGGWNASGVTYEQYF.

The table lists this clonotype with a few counts. V usage is TRBV30 and J usage is TRBJ2-2, with D uncertain. The CDR3 is 15 residues long. Trimming stripped 2 bases from V and 3 bases from J, with 13 bases between. Germline V lookup: CDR1 GTSNPN, CDR2 SVGIG (reference sequence). The CDR3 region is CAWSSPVRDTGELFF. As DNA, the CDR3 is TGTGCCTGGAGTTCACCCGTTCGGGACACCGGGGAGCTGTTTTTT.

This clonotype has more than one count but fewer than ten. The chain links TRBV5-1 to TRBJ2-7, with 12 bases fitting TRBD1. CDR1 and CDR2 from the germline V gene are SGHRS and YFSETQ. This CDR3 has 17 residues. V lost 5 bases to trimming and J lost 3 bases; unmatched junction nucleotides: 12. The CDR3 is CASRPRGTGGAYYEQYF. CDR3 in DNA: TGCGCCAGCAGACCCCGTGGGACAGGGGGCGCATACTACGAGCAGTACTTC.

The chain combines TRBV6-1 with TRBJ2-7; D uncertain. The ends were cut back, 3 bases at V and 0 bases at J, with 12 bases in the middle. The CDR3 loop spans 15 amino acids. Germline V gene data show CDR1 as MNHNS and CDR2 as SASEGT. The CDR3 DNA follows: TGTGCCAGCAGTGACTCCGGCCCCTTCTCCTACGAGCAGTACTTC. This sequence encodes CASSDSGPFSYEQYF.

This clonotype was observed at least ten times. V is TRBV27 and J is TRBJ1-2, with TRBD1 identical over 9 bases. This CDR3 is 14 amino acids long. CDR1 and CDR2 (germline): MNHEY, SMNVEV (reference sequence). Unmatched junction bases numbered 6, after V lost 6 bases and J lost 4 bases. The CDR3 nucleotides are TGTGCCAGCAGCCGGGACAGGGCATTCTATGGCTACACCTTC. Amino acids: CASSRDRAFYGYTF.

V and J are TRBV6-1 and TRBJ2-1; 7 nucleotides align to TRBD2. Germline lookup yields CDR1 MNHNS and CDR2 SASEGT. The CDR3 loop spans 19 amino acids. V trimming: 3 bases; J trimming: 6 bases; junction bases outside the gene matches: 20. The CDR3 sequence is CASSDGRGLAGLPFNEQFF. The CDR3 nucleotides read TGTGCCAGCAGTGACGGTCGGGGATTAGCGGGCCTGCCTTTCAATGAGCAGTTCTTC.

A note on this clonotype: Given a much more abundant clone one base away, this may be a read error. The V and J genes are TRBV25-1 and TRBJ1-5; TRBD1 might be the D (6 bases). Germline V gene data show CDR1 as MGHDK and CDR2 as SYGVNS. This CDR3 is built from 17 residues. CDR3 sequence reads: CASCESVGGSESQPQHF. CDR3 nucleotide sequence: TGTGCCAGCTGTGAATCTGTCGGGGGCTCGGAGAGTCAGCCCCAGCATTTT.

This sequence joins TRBV11-2 and TRBJ1-1; 7 bases are shared with TRBD1. V gave up 4 bases and J gave up 12 bases; unmatched junction bases: 14. The CDR3 length is 14 residues. Germline CDR1 SGHAT, CDR2 FQNNGV. The CDR3 nucleotides read TGTGCCAGCAGCTCAGCAGGGGGTAGCTTAACGACTTTCTTT. It yields the protein CASSSAGGSLTTFF.

In its sample, this clonotype was seen a few times. The rearrangement uses TRBV29-1 and TRBJ1-6; TRBD1 might be the D (6 bases). The CDR3 sequence is 18 residues long. V lost 6 bases and J lost 6, with 27 bases in between. Germline lookup yields CDR1 SQVTM and CDR2 ANQGSEA. This CDR3 reads CSVKRGAQKSSRNSPLHF. Here the CDR3 DNA reads TGCAGCGTCAAAAGGGGGGCGCAAAAGTCCTCGCGTAATTCACCCCTCCACTTT.

This clonotype was counted at least ten times. The chain links TRBV20-1 to TRBJ1-1; the D is unclear. Trimming left V 0 bases short and J 1 base short, with 9 bases between. Germline V lookup: CDR1 DFQATT, CDR2 SNEGSKA (reference sequence). This CDR3 spans 14 amino acids. DNA for the CDR3: TGCAGTGCTAGAGATCAAAGGGCGAACACTGAAGCTTTCTTT. It translates to CSARDQRANTEAFF.

This clonotype was seen repeatedly, ten times or more. The J gene is TRBJ1-1, the V gene TRBV6-6; D may be TRBD1 (6 bases). CDR3 length equals 16 residues. Germline assignment: CDR1 MNHNY and CDR2 SVGAGI (reference sequence). V shed 2 bases and J shed 1 base, with 14 bases lying between them. The CDR3 spells CASSYHWTEGNTEAFF. The DNA of the CDR3 is TGTGCCAGCAGTTACCACTGGACAGAAGGGAACACTGAAGCTTTCTTT.

V usage is TRBV29-1 and J usage is TRBJ2-3; D not certain. Trimming took 5 bases from V and 0 from J, leaving 15 bases between them. Germline assignment: CDR1 SQVTM and CDR2 ANQGSEA. This CDR3 has 15 residues. CDR3 region: CSVRVASESTDTQYF. The CDR3 DNA reads TGCAGCGTTAGAGTCGCGAGTGAGAGCACAGATACGCAGTATTTT.

This clonotype was counted many times. The rearrangement links TRBV6-5 to TRBJ2-7, with a possible D match to TRBD1 (6 bases). Trimming pared 4 bases from V and 1 base from J, leaving 8 bases between. Germline V gives CDR1 MNHEY, CDR2 SVGAGI. CDR3 length equals 13 residues. The CDR3 coding sequence is TGTGCCAGCAGTTGGGACAAGTCCTACGAGCAGTACTTC. Residues: CASSWDKSYEQYF.

The chain carries TRBV29-1 and TRBJ2-1; 9 nucleotides agree with TRBD2. V was clipped by 0 bases and J by 2 bases; unmatched bases: 8. CDR1 is SQVTM, CDR2 ANQGSEA, per germline. The CDR3 totals 17 residues. The CDR3 DNA follows: TGCAGCGTTGAAGATCTTTGGGCTAGCGGGACCTACAATGAGCAGTTCTTC. Protein sequence: CSVEDLWASGTYNEQFF.

The rearrangement uses TRBV14 and TRBJ2-1; D call uncertain. V lost 1 base and J 0 bases, leaving 10 bases between the germline ends. In germline, CDR1 is SGHDN, CDR2 FVKESK. CDR3 length: 16 amino acids. CDR3 in amino acids: CASSQGYRSSYNEQFF. The CDR3 bases are TGTGCCAGCAGCCAAGGCTACCGGAGCTCCTACAATGAGCAGTTCTTC.

This clonotype occurred a few times. The chain carries TRBV7-9 and TRBJ2-1; no clear D. The germline V gene encodes CDR1 SEHNR and CDR2 FQNEAQ (reference sequence). Trimming removed 8 bases from V and 0 bases from J, with 11 bases in between. CDR3 length equals 14 residues. CDR3 bases: TGTGCCAGCCGTCCGGAGAGCTCCTACAATGAGCAGTTCTTC. Its translation is CASRPESSYNEQFF. Full variable domain (missing parts from reference TRBV7-9 and TRBJ2-1): DTGVSQNPRHKITKRGQNVTFRCDPISEHNRLYWYRQTLGQGPEFLTYFQNEAQLEKSRLLSDRFSAERPKGSFSTLEIQRTEQGDSAMYLCASRPESSYNEQFFGPGTRLTVL.

The rearrangement joins TRBV13 to TRBJ2-7; TRBD1 matches 8 bases. Germline loops: CDR1 PRHDT, CDR2 FYEKMQ (reference sequence). Unmatched junction bases numbered 16, after V lost 2 bases and J lost 7 bases. The length of the CDR3 is 17 residues. CDR3 DNA sequence: TGTGCCAGCAGCTTAAAAGTTTCAGGGGGCCTGCTACGGGAGCAGTACTTC. Protein sequence: CASSLKVSGGLLREQYF.

There are a few counts of this clonotype. The V and J genes are TRBV29-1 and TRBJ1-2; a weak D match, TRBD1 (5 bases). CDR3 length: 14 amino acids. V lost 6 bases and J lost 4, with 18 bases in between. Germline V CDR1 and CDR2: SQVTM, ANQGSEA. This CDR3 reads CSVLTQDNGYGYTF. CDR3 nucleotide sequence: TGCAGCGTCCTAACACAGGACAATGGCTATGGCTACACCTTC.

The sample holds a few counts of this clonotype. This chain uses TRBV20-1 with TRBJ2-2; 11 bases line up with TRBD2. Germline V gives CDR1 DFQATT, CDR2 SNEGSKA (reference sequence). The CDR3 consists of 18 residues. V lost 5 bases, J lost 1 base, and 12 bases stayed unmatched. The CDR3 spells CSALALTSGGLNTGELFF. CDR3 bases: TGCAGTGCTCTAGCTCTTACTAGCGGGGGTTTGAACACCGGGGAGCTGTTTTTT.

This clonotype was recorded many times. The rearrangement joins TRBV5-1 to TRBJ2-3, with 7 bases lining up with TRBD2. V was clipped by 4 bases and J by 4 bases; unmatched bases: 9. The CDR3 spans 15 residues. CDR1 and CDR2 (germline): SGHRS, YFSETQ. CDR3 region: CASSGTNPTADTQYF. CDR3 DNA: TGCGCCAGCAGCGGGACTAACCCTACCGCAGATACGCAGTATTTT.